Included here is one T cell receptor beta chain sequence, with context. This sample stems from a study of identical twins. TCRdb processed the 5' RACE reads anew with MiXCR; each CDR3 protein has one entry. The profile shows a few hundred thousand distinct CDR3 sequences, about 8.3% of them singletons. From germline, CDR1 is SNHLY and CDR2 FYNNEI. The CDR3 is made up of 19 amino acids. V lost 2 bases to trimming and J lost 5 bases; unmatched junction nucleotides: 11. These same records also appear under a second study, on yellow fever vaccine responses in identical twins.

This chain uses TRBV2 with TRBJ2-2; 13 bases agree with TRBD2. The sequenced sample was CD8+ T cells sorted from blood. The TCR originated in a woman younger than 35 in good health. The CDR3: CASSEPLGLAGEGTGELFF. CDR3 coding DNA: TGTGCCAGCAGTGAACCATTAGGACTAGCGGGAGAAGGGACCGGGGAGCTGTTTTTT.